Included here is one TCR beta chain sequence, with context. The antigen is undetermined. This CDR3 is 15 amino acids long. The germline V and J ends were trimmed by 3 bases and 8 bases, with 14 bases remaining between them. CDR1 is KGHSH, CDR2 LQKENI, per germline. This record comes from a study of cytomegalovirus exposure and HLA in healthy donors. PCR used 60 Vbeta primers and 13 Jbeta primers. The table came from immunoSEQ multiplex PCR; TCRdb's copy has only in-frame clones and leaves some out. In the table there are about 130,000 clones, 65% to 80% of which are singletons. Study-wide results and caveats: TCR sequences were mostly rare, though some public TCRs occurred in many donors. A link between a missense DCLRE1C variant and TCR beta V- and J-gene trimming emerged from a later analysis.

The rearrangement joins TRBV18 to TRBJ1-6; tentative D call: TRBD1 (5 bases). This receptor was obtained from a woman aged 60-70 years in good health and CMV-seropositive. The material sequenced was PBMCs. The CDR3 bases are TGTGCCAGCTCACCGGATGGGACGGGGGATTCACCCCTCCACTTT. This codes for CASSPDGTGDSPLHF.